This TCR beta chain emerged from a study of response to subunit inactivated influenza vaccine. This clonotype was counted between two and nine times. TCRdb independently ran MiXCR on the RT-PCR reads; one entry per CDR3 protein. The sample has about 570,000 distinct CDR3 sequences, about 11% seen once. V trimming: 0 bases; J trimming: 4 bases; junction bases outside the gene matches: 13. The CDR3 is 18 residues long. The germline gives CDR1 LGHNA, CDR2 YSLEER. The same data also contributed to another study, on T cells expressing NK-cell markers. Turning to that study: TCR beta libraries carry UMIs added by 5'RACE template switching. The TCR beta repertoires originated in sorted CD3+CD56+NKG2C+, CD3+CD56+NKG2C- and CD3+CD56-NKG2C+ T cells. Eight donors were sequenced, seven testing HCMV-seropositive and one testing seronegative. Over 5 donors carried dominant NKG2C+ clonotypes that made up 1.0-7.0% of their CD8+ T cells.

This receptor was identified in a man in his fifties who received an inactivated influenza vaccine. The V call is TRBV4-3, the J call TRBJ2-3; 7 nucleotides line up with TRBD2. The source was PBMCs from blood, collected on the day of vaccination. The CDR3 region has the DNA TGCGCCAGCAGCCAAGAACGGACACTCAGGAGCGGGGCAGATACGCAGTATTTT. This encodes CASSQERTLRSGADTQYF.